These 4 T cell receptor beta chains were sequenced from one sample in a study of cytomegalovirus exposure and HLA in healthy donors. Method: immunoSEQ multiplex PCR; TCRdb's copy keeps in-frame clones and lacks some. The sample consists of over 150,000 clones, around 90% of them appearing once. The sample taken for sequencing was PBMCs. These receptors originate from a woman in her late teens or twenties in good health and CMV-seropositive.

The genes are TRBV4-2 and TRBJ2-5, with 7 nucleotides matching TRBD1. CDR1 is LGHNA, CDR2 YNFKEQ, per germline. Unmatched junction bases numbered 3, after V lost 2 bases and J lost 3 bases. The CDR3 loop spans 14 amino acids. The CDR3 region has the DNA TGTGCCAGCAGCCAACTAGACAGGGAAGAGACCCAGTACTTC. It specifies CASSQLDREETQYF.

The chain uses TRBV28 and TRBJ2-3; 10 nucleotides line up with TRBD2. Germline V gene lookup returns CDR1 MDHEN and CDR2 SYDVKM. The trim removed 3 bases at V and 2 bases at J, leaving 11 bases unmatched. The CDR3 covers 18 residues. This chain's CDR3 is CASSLGLAGEEPTDTQYF. Written as DNA, the CDR3 is TGTGCCAGCAGTTTGGGGCTAGCGGGAGAAGAGCCCACAGATACGCAGTATTTT.

J is TRBJ1-1 and V is TRBV5-6; maybe TRBD1 (5 bases). The CDR3 is 15 amino acids. The germline gives CDR1 SGHDT, CDR2 YYEEEE. Trimming took 4 bases from V and 1 from J, leaving 14 bases between them. CDR3 bases: TGTGCCAGCAGCCCCGCCCTCACAGGGAACACTGAAGCTTTCTTT. Its protein is CASSPALTGNTEAFF.

The V and J genes are TRBV5-4 and TRBJ1-1; 8 bases map to TRBD1. The CDR3 length is 15 residues. Germline loops: CDR1 SGHNT, CDR2 YYREEE (reference sequence). V was pared by 4 bases and J by 0 bases, with 5 bases of the junction left unmatched. Here the CDR3 reads CASSPRTGMNTEAFF. Here the CDR3 DNA reads TGTGCCAGCAGCCCCAGGACAGGGATGAACACTGAAGCTTTCTTT.